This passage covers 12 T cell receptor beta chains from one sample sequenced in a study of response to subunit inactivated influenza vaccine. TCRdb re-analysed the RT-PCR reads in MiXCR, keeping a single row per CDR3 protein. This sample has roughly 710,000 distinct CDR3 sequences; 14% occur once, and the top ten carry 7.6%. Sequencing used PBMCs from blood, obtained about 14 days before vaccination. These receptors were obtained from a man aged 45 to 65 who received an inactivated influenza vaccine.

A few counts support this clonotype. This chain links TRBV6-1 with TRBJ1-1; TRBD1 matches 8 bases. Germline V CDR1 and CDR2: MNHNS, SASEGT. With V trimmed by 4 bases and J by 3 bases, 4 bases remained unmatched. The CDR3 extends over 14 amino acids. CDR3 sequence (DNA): TGTGCCAGCAGTGCCGACAGGGGCGACACTGAAGCTTTCTTT. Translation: CASSADRGDTEAFF.

The CDR3 loop is CASSLTLGLKGSAQYF. The CDR3 DNA sequence: TGTGCCAGCAGCTTAACTCTGGGGTTGAAAGGTTCGGCCCAGTACTTC. The chain has TRBV5-5 and TRBJ2-5; D gene ambiguous. V gave up 2 bases and J gave up 9 bases, with 23 bases separating them. The CDR3 contains 16 residues. CDR1 is SGHKS, CDR2 YYEKEE, per germline (reference sequence).

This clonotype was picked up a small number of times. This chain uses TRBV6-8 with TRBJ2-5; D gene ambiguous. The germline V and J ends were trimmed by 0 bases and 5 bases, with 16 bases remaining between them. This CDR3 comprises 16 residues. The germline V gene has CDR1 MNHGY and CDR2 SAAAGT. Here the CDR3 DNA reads TGTGCCAGCAGTTACTCGCTTTTCCGTGTTAGTGAGACCCAGTACTTC. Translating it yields CASSYSLFRVSETQYF.

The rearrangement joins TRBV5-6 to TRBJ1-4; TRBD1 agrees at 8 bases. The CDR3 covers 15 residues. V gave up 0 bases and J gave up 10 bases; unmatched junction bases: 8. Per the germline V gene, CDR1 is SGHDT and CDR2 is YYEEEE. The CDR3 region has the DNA TGTGCCAGCAGCTTGGGGATCGGGACAGGCGGAAAACTGTTTTTT. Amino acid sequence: CASSLGIGTGGKLFF.

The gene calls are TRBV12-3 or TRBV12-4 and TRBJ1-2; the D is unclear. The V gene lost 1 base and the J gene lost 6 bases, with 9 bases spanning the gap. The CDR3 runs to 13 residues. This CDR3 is CASSLEPWNGYTF. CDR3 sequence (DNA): TGTGCCAGCAGTTTAGAACCCTGGAATGGCTACACCTTC.

The CDR3 nucleotides are TGCAGCGTTGAGGGCAGGGGAGCCTACGAGCAGTACTTC. Amino acids: CSVEGRGAYEQYF. The V call is TRBV29-1, the J call TRBJ2-7, with a weak D call TRBD1 (6 bases). Trimming removed 3 bases from V and 2 bases from J, with 11 bases in between. The V gene's germline CDR1 is SQVTM and CDR2 ANQGSEA. There are 13 residues in the CDR3.

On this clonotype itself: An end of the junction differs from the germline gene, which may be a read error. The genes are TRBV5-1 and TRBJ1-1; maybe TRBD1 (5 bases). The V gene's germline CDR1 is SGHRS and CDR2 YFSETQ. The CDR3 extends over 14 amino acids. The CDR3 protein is CASSWGTANTEAYF. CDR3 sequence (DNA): TGCGCCAGCAGCTGGGGGACGGCGAACACTGAAGCTTACTTT.

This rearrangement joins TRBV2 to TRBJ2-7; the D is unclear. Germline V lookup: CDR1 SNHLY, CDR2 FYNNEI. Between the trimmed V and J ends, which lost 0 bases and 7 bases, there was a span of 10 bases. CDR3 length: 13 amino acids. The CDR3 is CASSEAGRLEQYF. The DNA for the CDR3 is TGTGCCAGCAGTGAAGCTGGTCGTCTGGAGCAGTACTTC.

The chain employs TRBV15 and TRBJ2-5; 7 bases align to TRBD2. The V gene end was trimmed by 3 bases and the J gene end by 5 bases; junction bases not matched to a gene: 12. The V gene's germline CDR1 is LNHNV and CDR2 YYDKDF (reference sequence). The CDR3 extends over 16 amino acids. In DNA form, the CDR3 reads TGTGCCACCAGCAGGACAGTCCTAGCGGTGAGGGAGACCCAGTACTTC. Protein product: CATSRTVLAVRETQYF.

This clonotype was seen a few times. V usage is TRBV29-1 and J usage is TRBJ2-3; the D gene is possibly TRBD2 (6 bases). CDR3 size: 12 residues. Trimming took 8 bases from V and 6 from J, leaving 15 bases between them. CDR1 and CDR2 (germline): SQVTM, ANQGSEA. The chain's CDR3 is CSCPRDFDTQYF. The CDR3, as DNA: TGCAGCTGCCCGCGGGATTTCGATACGCAGTATTTT.

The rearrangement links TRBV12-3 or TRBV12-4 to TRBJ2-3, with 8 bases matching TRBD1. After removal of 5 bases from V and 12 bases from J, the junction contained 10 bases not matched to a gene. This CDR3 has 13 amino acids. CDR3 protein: CASSPRGGTGQYF. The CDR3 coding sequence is TGTGCCAGCAGTCCTAGGGGTGGGACAGGCCAGTATTTT.

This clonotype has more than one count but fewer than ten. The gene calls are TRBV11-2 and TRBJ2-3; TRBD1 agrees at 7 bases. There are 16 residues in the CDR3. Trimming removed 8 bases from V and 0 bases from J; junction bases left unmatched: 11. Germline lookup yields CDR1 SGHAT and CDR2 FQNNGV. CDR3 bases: TGTGCCAGCTCACAGGGGCGATCCCCTAGCACAGATACGCAGTATTTT. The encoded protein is CASSQGRSPSTDTQYF.